The 32 T cell receptor beta chains below were found in one sample sequenced in a study of vaccination effects on CD4 cells after COVID-19. Libraries were prepared by immunoSEQ multiplex PCR; TCRdb keeps only in-frame clonotypes and omits some of them. The table records tens of thousands of clones, 55% to 75% of them present only once. For these TCRs, the target antigens are not known. Pools of viral peptides were used by the ViraFEST assay to expand antigen-specific CD4+ T cells ahead of sequencing. The culture ran for approximately 11 days before CD4+ T cells were isolated. The person acquired a PCR-confirmed SARS-CoV-2 infection between March and December 2020. Source: CD4+ T cells from PBMCs cultured with HCoV-NL63 spike peptides, taken before COVID-19 vaccination. Receptor source: a human donor who had a prior SARS-CoV-2 infection.

The chain couples TRBV5-1 to TRBJ1-1; the D is unclear. V was clipped by 0 bases and J by 1 base, with 7 bases between them. Per germline, CDR1 SGHRS and CDR2 YFSETQ. The CDR3 covers 14 residues. CDR3 amino acids: CASSLVLANTEAFF. CDR3 DNA sequence: TGCGCCAGCAGCTTGGTCCTGGCGAACACTGAAGCTTTCTTT.

This clone was counted between two and nine times. The chain joins TRBV15 to TRBJ2-3; a possible D gene is TRBD2 (5 bases). The CDR3 runs 14 residues. Germline lookup yields CDR1 LNHNV and CDR2 YYDKDF (reference sequence). V lost 0 bases and J lost 1, with 5 bases in between. In DNA form, the CDR3 reads TGTGCCACCAGCAGAGAGCGGGGCACAGATACGCAGTATTTT. Protein product: CATSRERGTDTQYF. The full variable domain, its missing parts supplied by reference TRBV15 and TRBJ2-3, is DAMVIQNPRYQVTQFGKPVTLSCSQTLNHNVMYWYQQKSSQAPKLLFHYYDKDFNNEADTPDNFQSRRPNTSFCFLDIRSPGLGDTAMYLCATSRERGTDTQYFGPGTRLTVL.

This chain links TRBV2 with TRBJ1-2, with TRBD1 as a possible D gene (5 bases). Germline lookup yields CDR1 SNHLY and CDR2 FYNNEI. V was shortened by 11 bases and J by 0 bases, with 16 bases between the two germline ends. The CDR3 consists of 14 residues. The CDR3 bases are TGTGCCTCACAGGAACCCCGAGCTAACTATGGCTACACCTTC. Protein product: CASQEPRANYGYTF. The full variable domain, in which reference TRBV2 and TRBJ1-2 provide the parts outside the CDR3, is EPEVTQTPSHQVTQMGQEVILRCVPISNHLYFYWYRQILGQKVEFLVSFYNNEISEKSEIFDDQFSVERPDGSNFTLKIRSTKLEDSAMYFCASQEPRANYGYTFGSGTRLTVV.

This clone was found a few times. The chain is built from TRBV7-2 and TRBJ2-3; 7 nucleotides agree with TRBD2. J lost 4 bases, V lost 4 bases, and 2 bases had no gene match. The CDR3 spans 13 residues. Germline V lookup: CDR1 SGHTA, CDR2 FQGNSA. The DNA of the CDR3 is TGTGCCAGCAGCTCCCGGGGGGCAGATACGCAGTATTTT. This codes for CASSSRGADTQYF.

The genes are TRBV7-2 and TRBJ2-1, with 7 bases that match TRBD2. The CDR3 has 15 amino acids. The germline gives CDR1 SGHTA, CDR2 FQGNSA. J lost 4 bases, V lost 3 bases, and 6 bases had no gene match. The CDR3 protein is CASSFTAGTYNEQFF. CDR3 sequence (DNA): TGTGCCAGCAGCTTTACAGCGGGAACTTACAATGAGCAGTTCTTC. Complete variable domain (other parts from reference TRBV7-2 and TRBJ2-1): GAGVSQSPSNKVTEKGKDVELRCDPISGHTALYWYRQSLGQGLEFLIYFQGNSAPDKSGLPSDRFSAERTGGSVSTLTIQRTQQEDSAVYLCASSFTAGTYNEQFFGPGTRLTVL.

The rearrangement joins TRBV4-2 to TRBJ1-5, with D tentatively TRBD1 (5 bases). Germline CDR1 and CDR2: LGHNA and YNFKEQ. The CDR3 is made up of 17 amino acids. V lost 1 base and J 2 bases, leaving 15 bases between the germline ends. The CDR3 DNA is TGTGCCAGCAGCCAAGTTGGGGGTAGAACCGGCAATCAGCCCCAGCATTTT. Protein product: CASSQVGGRTGNQPQHF.

The V call is TRBV4-2, the J call TRBJ2-2; 9 nucleotides match TRBD1. Trimming took 4 bases from V and 8 from J; bases not matched to a gene: 14. Germline V CDR1 and CDR2: LGHNA, YNFKEQ. This CDR3 contains 17 residues. Here the CDR3 DNA reads TGTGCCAGCAGCCCACCCTCCGGGACAGGGCAAACGGGGGAGCTGTTTTTT. As protein: CASSPPSGTGQTGELFF.

The chain joins TRBV6-5 to TRBJ1-2; maybe TRBD1 (5 bases). From germline, CDR1 is MNHEY and CDR2 SVGAGI. CDR3 size: 15 residues. Trimming took 0 bases from V and 4 from J, leaving 12 bases between them. The CDR3 DNA follows: TGTGCCAGCAGTTACTCGAGGCAGGGTGGCTATGGCTACACCTTC. It translates to CASSYSRQGGYGYTF.

The gene calls are TRBV2 and TRBJ1-4, with a possible D match to TRBD1 (6 bases). V was pared by 4 bases and J by 5 bases, with 14 bases between. Germline V gene lookup returns CDR1 SNHLY and CDR2 FYNNEI. This CDR3 comprises 15 residues. DNA for the CDR3: TGTGCCAGCAGTGGGGGGGCGTGGAGAAATGAAAAACTGTTTTTT. Translation gives CASSGGAWRNEKLFF.

V gene TRBV9 combines with J gene TRBJ2-1, with TRBD1 identical over 9 bases. The V gene's germline CDR1 is SGDLS and CDR2 YYNGEE. The CDR3 extends over 21 amino acids. Unmatched junction bases numbered 21, after V lost 4 bases and J lost 1 base. Here the CDR3 DNA reads TGTGCCAGCAGCTCTCGCTCTCAGGGGGACAGGGCTCGTAGGTCCTACAATGAGCAGTTCTTC. Translated: CASSSRSQGDRARRSYNEQFF.

The rearrangement joins TRBV27 to TRBJ2-6; D is undetermined. Trimming removed 4 bases at V and 0 bases at J, with 7 bases between. From germline, CDR1 is MNHEY and CDR2 SMNVEV (reference sequence). The CDR3 totals 15 residues. CDR3 nucleotide sequence: TGTGCCAGCAGTTACCTTAGCTCTGGGGCCAACGTCCTGACTTTC. Protein: CASSYLSSGANVLTF.

This chain connects TRBV11-3 to TRBJ2-5; D uncertain. The germline gives CDR1 SGHNT, CDR2 YENEEA. Trimming removed 0 bases at V and 5 bases at J, with 4 bases between. The CDR3 has 12 residues. This CDR3 is CASSLERETQYF. The CDR3 region has the DNA TGTGCCAGCAGCTTAGAGCGGGAGACCCAGTACTTC.

This clone has just a few counts. The chain uses TRBV7-3 and TRBJ2-2; 8 bases fit TRBD2. The CDR3 covers 15 residues. With 1 base clipped from V and 7 bases from J, the junction kept 5 bases outside the gene matches. Germline V lookup: CDR1 SGHTA, CDR2 FQGTGA. The CDR3 bases are TGTGCCAGCAGCTTAAACGGACTAGCAGTCGGGGAGCTGTTTTTT. Its protein product is CASSLNGLAVGELFF.

The V gene is TRBV7-9, the J gene TRBJ2-3; D ambiguous. CDR1 SEHNR and CDR2 FQNEAQ come from the germline V gene (reference sequence). The CDR3 contains 13 residues. Trimming left V 0 bases short and J 6 bases short, with 7 bases between. Here the CDR3 DNA reads TGTGCCAGCAGCTTAGCAGACGGGGATACGCAGTATTTT. Protein product: CASSLADGDTQYF.

The genes are TRBV20-1 and TRBJ2-3; 7 nucleotides align to TRBD2. Germline assignment: CDR1 DFQATT and CDR2 SNEGSKA (reference sequence). The CDR3 covers 15 residues. The V segment lost 3 bases and the J segment 4 bases; nucleotides outside the gene matches: 10. CDR3: CSASPWGGGADTQYF. The CDR3 coding sequence is TGCAGTGCTAGTCCCTGGGGGGGAGGGGCAGATACGCAGTATTTT.

The chain carries TRBV7-2 and TRBJ1-2; possible D gene TRBD1, 6 bases. Germline CDR1 SGHTA, CDR2 FQGNSA. V was trimmed by 5 bases and J by 0 bases, leaving 22 bases between them. The CDR3 covers 18 residues. As DNA, the CDR3 is TGTGCCAGCAGCACGCAATTGGGCCCGACAGGAACTAACTATGGCTACACCTTC. Translating gives CASSTQLGPTGTNYGYTF.

The chain couples TRBV12-3 or TRBV12-4 to TRBJ2-3, with TRBD2 matching over 7 bases. With V trimmed by 3 bases and J by 4 bases, 1 base remained unmatched. CDR3 size: 13 residues. The CDR3 protein is CASSFRGADTQYF. The CDR3 region has the DNA TGTGCCAGCAGTTTTCGGGGGGCAGATACGCAGTATTTT.

The gene calls are TRBV19 and TRBJ2-7; TRBD1 agrees at 10 bases. Losses at the gene ends were 5 bases for V and 5 bases for J; bases not matched to a gene: 6. CDR1 LNHDA and CDR2 SQIVND come from the germline V gene (reference sequence). There are 14 residues in the CDR3. In DNA, the CDR3 is TGTGCCAGTAGTCACCGACAGGGGGCGGACGAGCAGTACTTC. It codes for CASSHRQGADEQYF.

The gene calls are TRBV7-3 and TRBJ1-3, with TRBD1 as a possible D gene (5 bases). V dropped 0 bases and J dropped 2 bases, with 11 bases sitting between them. The CDR3 sequence is 16 residues long. Germline V gives CDR1 SGHTA, CDR2 FQGTGA. CDR3 region: CASSLTGVGAGNTIYF. Written as DNA, the CDR3 is TGTGCCAGCAGCTTAACAGGGGTTGGTGCTGGAAACACCATATATTTT.

In its sample, this clone was seen once. This chain links TRBV2 with TRBJ1-1, with D possibly matching TRBD1 (5 bases). The CDR3 is 14 amino acids. Trimming shortened V by 6 bases and J by 5 bases, and 16 bases separated the two germline ends. CDR1 and CDR2 (germline): SNHLY, FYNNEI. CDR3 coding DNA: TGTGCCAGCAGCCGACAGCGGTGGAGTACTGAAGCTTTCTTT. It yields the protein CASSRQRWSTEAFF.

The chain joins TRBV5-1 to TRBJ2-7, with TRBD1 matching 10 bases. CDR3 size: 15 residues. The germline gives CDR1 SGHRS, CDR2 YFSETQ. The V and J ends lost 1 base and 6 bases, in that order; junction bases with no gene match: 7. CDR3 sequence: CASSLFGGQGSEQYF. The CDR3 bases are TGCGCCAGCAGCTTGTTTGGGGGACAGGGGTCCGAGCAGTACTTC.

This clone was detected only a few times. The CDR3 region is CASSLSGGNTEAFF. Written as DNA, the CDR3 is TGTGCCAGCAGCTTAAGTGGTGGTAACACTGAAGCTTTCTTT. The chain links TRBV7-8 to TRBJ1-1; no reliable D call. The CDR3 extends over 14 amino acids. V dropped 2 bases and J dropped 2 bases, with 9 bases sitting between them. The germline V gene has CDR1 SGHVS and CDR2 FQNEAQ.

The CDR3 is CATSRERHYGYTF. CDR3 DNA: TGTGCCACCAGCAGAGAAAGACACTATGGCTACACCTTC. The rearrangement uses TRBV15 and TRBJ1-2; no reliable D call. With 0 bases removed from V and 3 bases from J, the gap between germline ends came to 5 bases. The CDR3 has 13 residues. CDR1 is LNHNV and CDR2 is YYDKDF in the germline V gene (reference sequence).

This clone was seen a few times. The CDR3 nucleotides read TGTGCCAGCAGCCCTAGCGGGGGGGCGGGGGAGCTGTTTTTT. As protein: CASSPSGGAGELFF. The V and J genes are TRBV5-4 and TRBJ2-2; 12 positions match TRBD2. The CDR3 runs to 14 residues. Germline V lookup: CDR1 SGHNT, CDR2 YYREEE (reference sequence). Unmatched junction bases numbered 3, after V lost 4 bases and J lost 8 bases.

In this sample, this clone turned up once. V usage is TRBV19 and J usage is TRBJ2-5; the D call may be TRBD1 or TRBD2 (6 bases each). The V gene lost 1 base and the J gene lost 5 bases, with 17 bases spanning the gap. From germline, CDR1 is LNHDA and CDR2 SQIVND (reference sequence). This CDR3 has 16 amino acids. The CDR3 sequence: CASSIGGGGRWETQYF. CDR3 bases: TGTGCCAGTAGTATAGGTGGAGGGGGTCGGTGGGAGACCCAGTACTTC.

V is TRBV7-2 and J is TRBJ2-7; TRBD2 agrees at 12 bases. Unmatched junction bases numbered 6, after V lost 0 bases and J lost 12 bases. The length of the CDR3 is 14 residues. Per germline, CDR1 SGHTA and CDR2 FQGNSA. Here the CDR3 reads CASSLATSGGTRYF. CDR3 coding DNA: TGTGCCAGCAGCTTAGCGACTAGCGGGGGAACGAGGTACTTC.

J is TRBJ2-7 and V is TRBV7-3, with TRBD1 matching 8 bases. The germline V gene has CDR1 SGHTA and CDR2 FQGTGA. The CDR3 covers 14 residues. After removal of 5 bases from V and 3 bases from J, the junction contained 6 bases not matched to a gene. CDR3 nucleotide sequence: TGTGCCAGCAGCGTAAATGGACAGGGCTACGAGCAGTACTTC. Protein product: CASSVNGQGYEQYF.

This sequence joins TRBV23-1 and TRBJ2-1; unclear D gene. TRBV23-1 is classed as an ORF, of uncertain function. Trimming took 7 bases from V and 5 from J, leaving 18 bases between them. The CDR3 spans 15 residues. CDR3 protein: CASTPFGGPHNEQFF. The CDR3 coding sequence is TGCGCCAGCACCCCATTTGGCGGACCGCACAATGAGCAGTTCTTC.

This clone came up once. The chain joins TRBV3-1 (or the pseudogene TRBV3-2) to TRBJ2-7; 9 positions match TRBD1. Unmatched junction bases numbered 7, after V lost 0 bases and J lost 1 base. CDR1 and CDR2 from the germline V gene are LGHDT and YNNKEL (reference sequence). The CDR3 has 17 residues. CDR3 in DNA: TGTGCCAGCAGCCAAGACCGAACCGGGACAGGGTCCTACGAGCAGTACTTC. Its translation is CASSQDRTGTGSYEQYF.

This clone was found once. This chain links TRBV24-1 with TRBJ1-1; 8 bases fit TRBD1. The ends lost 4 bases at V and 10 bases at J; junction bases unmatched: 7. Germline V gene lookup returns CDR1 KGHDR and CDR2 SFDVKD. This CDR3 comprises 13 residues. The CDR3 spells CATSDPGQEGAFF. The DNA of the CDR3 is TGTGCCACCAGTGACCCGGGACAGGAGGGAGCTTTCTTT.

The chain employs TRBV19 and TRBJ1-2; D not certain. Germline lookup yields CDR1 LNHDA and CDR2 SQIVND (reference sequence). V lost 4 bases, J lost 5 bases, and 8 bases lay in between. This CDR3 is built from 12 residues. This CDR3 is CASSNVLYGYTF. The CDR3 nucleotides read TGTGCCAGTAGTAACGTCCTGTATGGCTACACCTTC.

This clone was seen a handful of times. The CDR3 region is CASSSLPGNTIYF. In nucleotides, the CDR3 is TGTGCCAGCAGCTCCTTACCTGGAAACACCATATATTTT. The J gene is TRBJ1-3, the V gene TRBV11-3; D gene ambiguous. Per germline, CDR1 SGHNT and CDR2 YENEEA. Trimming took off 4 bases at V and 2 bases at J, with 6 bases between the two ends. CDR3 length: 13 residues.